This T cell receptor (beta chain) appears in the sequencing data of a study of blood T cell repertoires in COVID-19. J was trimmed by 3 bases and V by 5 bases; bases with no gene match: 16. The length of the CDR3 is 18 residues. Germline V gene lookup returns CDR1 MDHEN and CDR2 SYDVKM. Sequencing used immunoSEQ multiplex PCR; TCRdb keeps in-frame clones, though not all of them. The sample holds 170,000 or so clones, around 90% seen once. Sequences were obtained from PBMCs or T cells enriched from blood (not recorded which). V and J are TRBV28 and TRBJ1-1, with 9 positions matching TRBD1. This receptor was obtained from a woman in her late teens or twenties who had recovered from COVID-19. Here the CDR3 reads CASSPLRQGGQRYTEAFF. CDR3 nucleotide sequence: TGTGCCAGCAGTCCACTTCGACAGGGGGGCCAGCGATACACTGAAGCTTTCTTT.